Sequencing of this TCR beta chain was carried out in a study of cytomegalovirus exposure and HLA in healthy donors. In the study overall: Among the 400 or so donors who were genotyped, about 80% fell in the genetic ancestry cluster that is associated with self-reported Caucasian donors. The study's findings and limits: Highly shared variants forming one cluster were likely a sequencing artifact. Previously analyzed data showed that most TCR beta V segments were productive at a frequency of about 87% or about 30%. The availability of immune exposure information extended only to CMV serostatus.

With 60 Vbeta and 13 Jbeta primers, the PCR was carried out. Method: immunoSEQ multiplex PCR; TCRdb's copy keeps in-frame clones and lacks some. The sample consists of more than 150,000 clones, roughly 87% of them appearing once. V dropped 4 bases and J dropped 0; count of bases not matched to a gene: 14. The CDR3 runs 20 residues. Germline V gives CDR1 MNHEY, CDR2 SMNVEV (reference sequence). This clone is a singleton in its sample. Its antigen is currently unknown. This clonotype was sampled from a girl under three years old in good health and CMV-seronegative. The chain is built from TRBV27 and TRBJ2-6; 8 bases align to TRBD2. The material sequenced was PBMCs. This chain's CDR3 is CASSSLSTSEGYSGANVLTF. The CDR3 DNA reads TGTGCCAGCAGTTCACTTTCGACTAGCGAGGGATACTCTGGGGCCAACGTCCTGACTTTC.